This is a list of T cell receptor beta chains from one sample in a study of beta chain features in type 1 diabetes. The protocol was immunoSEQ multiplex PCR, while the TCRdb copy is restricted to in-frame clones and leaves out a portion. In the table there are some 370,000 clones, around 10% of which are singletons. Sequences were obtained from central memory CD4+ T cells from blood. All receptors derive from a man under 40 with type 1 diabetes. CDR3s include the opening cysteine and the closing phenylalanine or tryptophan. Each record gives: V gene, J gene, clone size, D gene, CDR3 protein, CDR3 DNA. A D gene is named only where the DNA matches it firmly. The size entry is marked missing in some rows and otherwise reads once, few, many or a size class.

V: TRBV6-6
J: TRBJ1-5
size: few
D: TRBD1
CDR3: CASSRTGGNQPQHF
DNA: TGTGCCAGCAGTCGGACAGGGGGCAATCAGCCCCAGCATTTT

V: TRBV18
J: TRBJ2-7
size: .
D: TRBD1
CDR3: CASSLLVQGAGEQYF
DNA: TGTGCCAGCTCACTCCTGGTTCAGGGGGCAGGGGAGCAGTACTTC

V: TRBV15
J: TRBJ1-5
size: .
D: .
CDR3: CATSRDWTDHQPQHF
DNA: TGTGCCACCAGCAGAGATTGGACAGACCATCAGCCCCAGCATTTT

V: TRBV18
J: TRBJ2-7
size: .
D: .
CDR3: CASSPAMGFHEQYF
DNA: TGTGCCAGCTCACCAGCTATGGGGTTCCACGAGCAGTACTTC

V: TRBV29-1
J: TRBJ2-2
size: many
D: .
CDR3: CSGGQYGGELFF
DNA: TGCAGCGGAGGACAGTATGGCGGGGAGCTGTTTTTT

V: TRBV18
J: TRBJ2-1
size: many
D: .
CDR3: CASSPPSGGSSYNEQFF
DNA: TGTGCCAGCTCACCACCGTCAGGCGGTAGCTCCTACAATGAGCAGTTCTTC

V: TRBV7-3
J: TRBJ1-2
size: many
D: .
CDR3: CASSLTPGGYTF
DNA: TGTGCCAGCAGCTTAACGCCGGGGGGCTACACCTTC

V: TRBV2
J: TRBJ2-7
size: .
D: .
CDR3: CASSSTPTGTYSSYEQYF
DNA: TGTGCCAGCAGCTCGACTCCAACCGGGACATACAGCTCCTACGAGCAGTACTTC

V: TRBV2
J: TRBJ1-4
size: .
D: .
CDR3: CASILAPGSNEKLFF
DNA: TGTGCCAGCATCCTAGCACCAGGTTCTAATGAAAAACTGTTTTTT

V: TRBV7-9
J: TRBJ1-4
size: few
D: .
CDR3: CASSLASGITTNEKLFF
DNA: TGTGCCAGCAGCTTAGCGTCAGGGATTACAACTAATGAAAAACTGTTTTTT

V: TRBV10-2
J: TRBJ2-1
size: few
D: TRBD1
CDR3: CASSGQGNNEQFF
DNA: TGCGCCAGCAGTGGACAGGGTAACAATGAGCAGTTCTTC

V: TRBV19
J: TRBJ2-2
size: .
D: TRBD1
CDR3: CASTGQGSGELFF
DNA: TGTGCCAGCACAGGACAGGGGTCCGGGGAGCTGTTTTTT

V: TRBV5-1
J: TRBJ2-2
size: few
D: TRBD1
CDR3: CASSLATGVSGELFF
DNA: TGCGCCAGCAGCTTGGCCACAGGGGTCTCCGGGGAGCTGTTTTTT

V: TRBV5-1
J: TRBJ2-1
size: .
D: .
CDR3: CASSLTGRDNEQFF
DNA: TGCGCCAGCAGCTTGACAGGGAGAGACAATGAGCAGTTCTTC

V: TRBV2
J: TRBJ1-5
size: .
D: .
CDR3: CASRGFDNQPQHF
DNA: TGTGCCAGCAGGGGCTTCGACAATCAGCCCCAGCATTTT

V: TRBV5-1
J: TRBJ2-7
size: few
D: TRBD1
CDR3: CASSLGQGSYEQYF
DNA: TGCGCCAGCAGCTTGGGACAGGGGAGCTACGAGCAGTACTTC

V: TRBV5-4
J: TRBJ2-7
size: .
D: .
CDR3: CASSPNTLSYEQYF
DNA: TGTGCCAGCAGCCCCAACACGCTCTCCTACGAGCAGTACTTC

V: TRBV25-1
J: TRBJ2-2
size: few
D: .
CDR3: CASSELSGGAVGGELFF
DNA: TGTGCCAGCAGTGAACTATCGGGGGGCGCAGTGGGCGGGGAGCTGTTTTTT

V: TRBV28
J: TRBJ1-1
size: .
D: .
CDR3: CASSLVGGGTEAFF
DNA: TGTGCCAGCAGTTTAGTGGGGGGGGGAACTGAAGCTTTCTTT

V: TRBV29-1
J: TRBJ1-5
size: .
D: .
CDR3: CSVALSGIWQPQHF
DNA: TGCAGCGTTGCACTTTCGGGAATTTGGCAGCCCCAGCATTTT

V: TRBV5-1
J: TRBJ2-5
size: .
D: TRBD2
CDR3: CASSLTAGAGETQYF
DNA: TGCGCCAGCAGCTTGACAGCGGGAGCGGGGGAGACCCAGTACTTC

V: TRBV4-1
J: TRBJ2-5
size: .
D: TRBD1
CDR3: CASSQGQGIFSETQYF
DNA: TGCGCCAGCAGCCAGGGACAGGGGATTTTTTCGGAGACCCAGTACTTC

V: TRBV6-5
J: TRBJ2-3
size: few
D: .
CDR3: CASRQEGTQYF
DNA: TGTGCCAGCAGGCAGGAGGGTACGCAGTATTTT

V: TRBV27
J: TRBJ2-7
size: once
D: .
CDR3: CASSFRDGPYEQYF
DNA: TGTGCCAGCAGTTTCAGGGACGGGCCCTACGAGCAGTACTTC

V: TRBV10-3
J: TRBJ2-7
size: few
D: TRBD2
CDR3: CASSDTLLAGYYEQYF
DNA: TGTGCCAGCAGTGATACGTTGCTAGCGGGGTACTACGAGCAGTACTTC

V: TRBV7-9
J: TRBJ1-2
size: few
D: .
CDR3: CASSLANYGYTF
DNA: TGTGCCAGCAGCTTAGCAAACTATGGCTACACCTTC

V: TRBV28
J: TRBJ1-1
size: many
D: .
CDR3: CASRQTARLNTEAFF
DNA: TGTGCCAGCAGGCAGACAGCGCGATTGAACACTGAAGCTTTCTTT

V: TRBV4-1
J: TRBJ2-2
size: .
D: TRBD2
CDR3: CASSQDWTSGTNTGELFF
DNA: TGCGCCAGCAGCCAAGATTGGACTAGCGGGACGAACACCGGGGAGCTGTTTTTT

V: TRBV7-2
J: TRBJ2-3
size: .
D: .
CDR3: CASTRLQRAGTDTQYF
DNA: TGTGCCAGCACCAGACTCCAGAGGGCGGGCACAGATACGCAGTATTTT

V: TRBV7-2
J: TRBJ2-6
size: few
D: TRBD1
CDR3: CASSLADRAGANVLTF
DNA: TGTGCCAGCAGCTTAGCCGACAGGGCTGGGGCCAACGTCCTGACTTTC

V: TRBV6-6
J: TRBJ1-5
size: few
D: TRBD1
CDR3: CASSAQGAGSNQPQHF
DNA: TGTGCCAGCAGTGCACAGGGGGCGGGGAGCAATCAGCCCCAGCATTTT

V: TRBV5-5
J: TRBJ1-4
size: few
D: .
CDR3: CASSPTGTGNEKLFF
DNA: TGTGCCAGCAGCCCAACAGGGACTGGGAATGAAAAACTGTTTTTT

V: TRBV6-6
J: TRBJ2-1
size: .
D: TRBD2
CDR3: CASSYSQREMDNEQFF
DNA: TGTGCCAGCAGTTACTCACAGCGGGAGATGGACAATGAGCAGTTCTTC

V: TRBV6-5
J: TRBJ1-2
size: .
D: TRBD1
CDR3: CASSSWTGGVYGYTF
DNA: TGTGCCAGCAGTTCATGGACAGGGGGCGTCTATGGCTACACCTTC

V: TRBV6-5
J: TRBJ2-7
size: many
D: TRBD1
CDR3: CASSYSWTGRSYEQYF
DNA: TGTGCCAGCAGTTACTCGTGGACAGGGAGATCCTACGAGCAGTACTTC